This paragraph covers one TCR beta chain sequence. CDR3 length equals 14 residues. V trimming: 6 bases; J trimming: 5 bases; junction bases outside the gene matches: 11. The germline gives CDR1 DFQATT, CDR2 SNEGSKA (reference sequence). TCRdb passed the RT-PCR reads through MiXCR, listing each CDR3 protein once. Of about 680,000 distinct CDR3 sequences listed, 13% to 15% are singletons. The receptor was isolated from a female donor in good health, serving as a healthy control. The sample consisted of memory CD4+ T cells from blood. The V gene is TRBV20-1, the J gene TRBJ2-5, with 8 positions matching TRBD1. The CDR3 nucleotides read TGCAGTGCAACCGTCGGACAGGGTTGGGAGACCCAGTACTTC. Its translation: CSATVGQGWETQYF.